This T cell receptor (beta chain) was sequenced for a study of graft-versus-host responses after intestinal transplantation. Study-level background: Multivisceral, liver-intestinal, or isolated intestinal transplants were given to recipients. The study gave all recipients anti-thymocyte globulin induction, then tacrolimus and steroids for three to four years.

Repertoires were generated with immunoSEQ multiplex PCR, while TCRdb's copy carries only in-frame clones and drops some. This repertoire shows some 22,000 clones, about 43% found once; its top ten account for over 1.5%. The study plated some 200,000 CFSE-labeled responders with some 200,000 irradiated, violet-dye-labeled stimulators. Following the reaction, CD3+CD4+ and CD3+CD8+ responders that were proliferating and CFSE-low underwent sorting. The source of this sequence is a human patient who received an intestinal transplant. This material consisted of alloreactive CD8+ T cells from a mixed lymphocyte reaction culture, taken before intestinal transplant. As to subset: CFSE-low proliferating T cells sorted from approximately 6-day pre-transplant mixed lymphocyte reaction (GvH or HvG direction).

CDR3 region: CASSPGLQETQYF. CDR3 bases: TGCGCCAGCAGTCCGGGACTACAAGAGACCCAGTACTTC. The rearrangement uses TRBV10-1 and TRBJ2-5; 7 bases line up with TRBD2. This CDR3 contains 13 residues. Per the germline V gene, CDR1 is WNHNN and CDR2 is SYGVQD (reference sequence). The ends lost 5 bases at V and 2 bases at J; junction bases unmatched: 2.